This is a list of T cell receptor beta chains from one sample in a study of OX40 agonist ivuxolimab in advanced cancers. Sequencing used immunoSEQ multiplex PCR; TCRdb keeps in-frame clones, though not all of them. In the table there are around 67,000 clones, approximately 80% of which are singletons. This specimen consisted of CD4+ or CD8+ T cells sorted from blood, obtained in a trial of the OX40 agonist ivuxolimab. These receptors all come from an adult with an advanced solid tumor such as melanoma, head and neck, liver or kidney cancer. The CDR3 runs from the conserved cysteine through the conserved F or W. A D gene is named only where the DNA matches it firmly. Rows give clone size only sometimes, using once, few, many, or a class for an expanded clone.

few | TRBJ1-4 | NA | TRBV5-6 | TGTGCCAGCAGCTTATTTTTCCATGGCAATGAAAAACTGTTTTTT | CASSLFFHGNEKLFF
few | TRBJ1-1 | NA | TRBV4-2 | TGTGCCAGCAGCCCCTCCCAGGAGAACACTGAAGCTTTCTTT | CASSPSQENTEAFF
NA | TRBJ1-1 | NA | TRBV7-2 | TGTGCCAGCAGCTTTTCGGGGCGGAACACTGAAGCTTTCTTT | CASSFSGRNTEAFF
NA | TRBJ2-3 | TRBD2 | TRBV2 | TGTGCCAGCAGTTCTACTAGCGGTACAGATACGCAGTATTTT | CASSSTSGTDTQYF
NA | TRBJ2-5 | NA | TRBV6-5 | TGTGCCAGCAGTACGCCAGCGGAGACCCAGTACTTC | CASSTPAETQYF
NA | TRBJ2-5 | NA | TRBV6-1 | TGTGCCAGCAGTGCCCTGCGGGAGACCCAGTACTTC | CASSALRETQYF
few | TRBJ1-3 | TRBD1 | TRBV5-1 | TGCGCCAGCAGCTCGACAGGGATCGGAAACACCATATATTTT | CASSSTGIGNTIYF
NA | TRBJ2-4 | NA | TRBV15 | TGTGCCACCAGCAGAGAGACAGCCTCAAACATTCAGTACTTC | CATSRETASNIQYF
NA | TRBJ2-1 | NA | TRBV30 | TGTGCCTGGAGCGGGAGTTCCAATGAGCAGTTCTTC | CAWSGSSNEQFF
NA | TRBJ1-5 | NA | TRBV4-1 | TGCGCCAGCAGCCAAGATGGGGGGGGCAATCAGCCCCAGCATTTT | CASSQDGGGNQPQHF
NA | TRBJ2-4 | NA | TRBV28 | TGTGCCAGCAGTTCCCTCGGCGTAGCCAAAAACATTCAGTACTTC | CASSSLGVAKNIQYF
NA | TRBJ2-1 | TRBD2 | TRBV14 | TGTGCCAGCAGCCGACTGGGGGGACTAGCGTCCAATGAGCAGTTCTTC | CASSRLGGLASNEQFF
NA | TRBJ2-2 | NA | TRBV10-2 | TGCGCCAGCAGTGATGGGGTAGCCGGGGAGCTGTTTTTT | CASSDGVAGELFF
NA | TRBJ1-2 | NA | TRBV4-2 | TGTGCCAGCAGCCAGACCAGACAAGGGGCATATGGCTACACCTTC | CASSQTRQGAYGYTF
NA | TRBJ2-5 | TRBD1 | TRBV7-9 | TGTGCCAGCAGCTTTGGGACAGGGGTTGACGAGACCCAGTACTTC | CASSFGTGVDETQYF
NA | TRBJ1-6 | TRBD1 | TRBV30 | TGTGCCTGGAGGACCGGGACAGGGAACAATTCACCCCTCCACTTT | CAWRTGTGNNSPLHF
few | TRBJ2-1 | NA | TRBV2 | TGTGCCAGCAGGACGGACAGCGCTATGAATGAGCAGTTCTTC | CASRTDSAMNEQFF
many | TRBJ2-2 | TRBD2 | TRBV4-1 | TGCGCCAGCAGCCAAGAGGGACTAGCGGGAGGTGAGGAGCTGTTTTTT | CASSQEGLAGGEELFF
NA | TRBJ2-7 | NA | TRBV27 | TGTGCCAGCAGTTTAAAGGGGGGAGGGCTGTACGAGCAGTACTTC | CASSLKGGGLYEQYF
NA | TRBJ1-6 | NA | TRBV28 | TGTGCCAGCAGTTTTGACAGCTCCTATAATTCACCCCTCCACTTT | CASSFDSSYNSPLHF
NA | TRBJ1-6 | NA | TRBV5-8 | TGTGCCAGCAGCGTAGGGTCACCCCTCCACTTT | CASSVGSPLHF
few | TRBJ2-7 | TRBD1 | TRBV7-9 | TGTGCCAGCAGTTTCGGACAGGGCGACAAGTACTTC | CASSFGQGDKYF
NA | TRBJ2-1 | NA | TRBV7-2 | TGTGCCAGCAGTCGGAGAGGAGGTAGTGAGCAGTTCTTC | CASSRRGGSEQFF
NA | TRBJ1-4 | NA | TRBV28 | TGTGCCAGCAGGACTCTTCTGAAAGGAGAAAAACTGTTTTTT | CASRTLLKGEKLFF
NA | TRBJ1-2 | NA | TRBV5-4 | TGTGCCAGCAGCCCCGGTGGTGGGGTGGGCGGCTACACCTTC | CASSPGGGVGGYTF
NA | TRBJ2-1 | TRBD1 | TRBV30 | TGTGCCGGTATGACAGGGTTGGGACCCTACGGTGAGCAGTTCTTC | CAGMTGLGPYGEQFF
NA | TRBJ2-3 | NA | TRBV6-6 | TGTGCCAGCAGTCCGGGACAAGATTACACAGATACGCAGTATTTT | CASSPGQDYTDTQYF
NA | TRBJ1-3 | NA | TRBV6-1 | TGTGCCAGCAGTGAAACAGGGTACTCTGGAAACACCATATATTTT | CASSETGYSGNTIYF
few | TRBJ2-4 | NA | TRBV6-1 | TGTGCCAGCAGTGAAGGAGTGTGGGAGTTAGCCAAAAACATTCAGTACTTC | CASSEGVWELAKNIQYF
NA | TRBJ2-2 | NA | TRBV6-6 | TGTGCCAGCAGTTACTCACCGAACACCGGGGAGCTGTTTTTT | CASSYSPNTGELFF
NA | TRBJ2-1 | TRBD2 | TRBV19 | TGTGCCAGTAGTATTTTAGGGGCTAGCGGGGGTGAGCAGTTCTTC | CASSILGASGGEQFF
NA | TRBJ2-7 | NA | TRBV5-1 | TGCGCCAGCAGGATGAGGGATAAAGGCGAGCAGTACTTC | CASRMRDKGEQYF
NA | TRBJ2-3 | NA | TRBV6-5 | TGTGCCAGCAGTTACGGGCTAGAAGAAGGTACAGATACGCAGTATTTT | CASSYGLEEGTDTQYF
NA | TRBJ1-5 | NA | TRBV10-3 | TGTGCCATCGGGCCAGGTAATCAGCCCCAGCATTTT | CAIGPGNQPQHF
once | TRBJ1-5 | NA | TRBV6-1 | TGTGCCAGCAGTGGCCGGGCCGTTCGGGGTAGCAATCAGCCCCAGCATTTT | CASSGRAVRGSNQPQHF
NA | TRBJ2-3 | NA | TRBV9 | TGTGCCAGCAGTCGGGGGGCCGTAGCTAGCACAGATACGCAGTATTTT | CASSRGAVASTDTQYF
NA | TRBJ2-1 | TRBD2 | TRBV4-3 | TGCGCCAGCAGCCAAGATACGGCTAGCGGGAGGACCCGAAACTCCTACAATGAGCAGTTCTTC | CASSQDTASGRTRNSYNEQFF
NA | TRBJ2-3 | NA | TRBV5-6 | TGTGCCAGCAGCCATAAGACCGTTATGAGCACAGATACGCAGTATTTT | CASSHKTVMSTDTQYF
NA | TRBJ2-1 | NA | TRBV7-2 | TGTGCCAGCAGCTTAGACTTCACCAATGAGCAGTTCTTC | CASSLDFTNEQFF
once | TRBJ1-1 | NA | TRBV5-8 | TGTGCCAGCAGCCGGGCGAGTGAAGCTTTCTTT | CASSRASEAFF
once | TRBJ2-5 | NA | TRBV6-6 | TGTGCCAGCAGGACCCCCGGGGGAGAAGAGACCCAGTACTTC | CASRTPGGEETQYF
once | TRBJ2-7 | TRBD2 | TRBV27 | TGTGCCAGCAGTACCAACCCTAGCGGCGAGCAGTACTTC | CASSTNPSGEQYF
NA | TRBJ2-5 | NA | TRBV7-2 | TGTGCCAGCAGCCCGTTCTCAGAGACCCAGTACTTC | CASSPFSETQYF
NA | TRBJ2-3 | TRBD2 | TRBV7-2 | TGTGCCAGCAGCCTCCGGGGTAGCGGGGGGAGCACAGATACGCAGTATTTT | CASSLRGSGGSTDTQYF
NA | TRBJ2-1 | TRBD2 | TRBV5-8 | TGTGCCAGCAGCTTGCGTGGCGGGGGGTTTAATGAGCAGTTCTTC | CASSLRGGGFNEQFF